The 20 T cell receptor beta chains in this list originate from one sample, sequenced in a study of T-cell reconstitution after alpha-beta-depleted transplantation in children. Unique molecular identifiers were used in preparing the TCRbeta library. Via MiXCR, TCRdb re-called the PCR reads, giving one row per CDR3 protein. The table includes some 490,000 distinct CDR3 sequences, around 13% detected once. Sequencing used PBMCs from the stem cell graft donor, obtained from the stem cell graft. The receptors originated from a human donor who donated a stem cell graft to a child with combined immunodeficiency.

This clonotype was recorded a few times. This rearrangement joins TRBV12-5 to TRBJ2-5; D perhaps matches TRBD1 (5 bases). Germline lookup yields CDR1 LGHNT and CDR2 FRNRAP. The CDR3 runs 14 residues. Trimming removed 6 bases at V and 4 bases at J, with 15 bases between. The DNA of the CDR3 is TGTGCTAGTGGCCCTCGAGACCAGGGAGAGACCCAGTACTTC. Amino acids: CASGPRDQGETQYF.

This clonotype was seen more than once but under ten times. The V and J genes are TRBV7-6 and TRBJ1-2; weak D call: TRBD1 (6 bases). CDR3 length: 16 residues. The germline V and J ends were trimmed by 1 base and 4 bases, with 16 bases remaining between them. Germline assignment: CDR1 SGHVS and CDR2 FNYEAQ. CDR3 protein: CASSLDAGAFSYGYTF. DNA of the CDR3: TGTGCCAGCAGCTTAGACGCGGGGGCCTTCTCCTATGGCTACACCTTC.

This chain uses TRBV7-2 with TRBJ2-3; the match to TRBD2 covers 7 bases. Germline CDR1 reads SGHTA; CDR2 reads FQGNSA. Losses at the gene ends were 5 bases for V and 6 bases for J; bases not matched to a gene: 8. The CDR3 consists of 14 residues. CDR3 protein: CASSPRLARDTQYF. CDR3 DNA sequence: TGTGCCAGCAGCCCCCGACTAGCACGGGATACGCAGTATTTT.

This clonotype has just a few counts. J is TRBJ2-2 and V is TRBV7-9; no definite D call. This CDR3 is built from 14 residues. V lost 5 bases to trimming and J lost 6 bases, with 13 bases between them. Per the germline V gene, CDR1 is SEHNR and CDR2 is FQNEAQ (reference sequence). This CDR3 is CASSPWTESGELFF. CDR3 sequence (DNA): TGTGCCAGCAGCCCTTGGACCGAGTCCGGGGAGCTGTTTTTT.

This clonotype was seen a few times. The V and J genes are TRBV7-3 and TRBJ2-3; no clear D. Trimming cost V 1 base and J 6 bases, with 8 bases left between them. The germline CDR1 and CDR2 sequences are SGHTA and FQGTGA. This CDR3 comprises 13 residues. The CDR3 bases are TGTGCCAGCAGCTTAAATGCGGAGGATACGCAGTATTTT. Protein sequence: CASSLNAEDTQYF.

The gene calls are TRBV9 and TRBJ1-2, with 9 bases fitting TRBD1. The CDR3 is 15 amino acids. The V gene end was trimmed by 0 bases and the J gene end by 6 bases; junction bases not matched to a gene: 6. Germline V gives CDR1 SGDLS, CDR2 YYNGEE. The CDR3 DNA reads TGTGCCAGCAGCGTAGGAGGGACAGGGTCCGATGGCTACACCTTC. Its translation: CASSVGGTGSDGYTF. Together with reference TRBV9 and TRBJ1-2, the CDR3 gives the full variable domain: DSGVTQTPKHLITATGQRVTLRCSPRSGDLSVYWYQQSLDQGLQFLIQYYNGEERAKGNILERFSAQQFPDLHSELNLSSLELGDSALYFCASSVGGTGSDGYTFGSGTRLTVV.

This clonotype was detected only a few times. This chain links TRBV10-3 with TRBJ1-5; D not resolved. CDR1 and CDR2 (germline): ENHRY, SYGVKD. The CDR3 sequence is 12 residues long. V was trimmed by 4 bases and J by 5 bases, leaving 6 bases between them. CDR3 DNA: TGTGCCATCAGTGTATCCGATCAGCCCCAGCATTTT. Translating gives CAISVSDQPQHF.

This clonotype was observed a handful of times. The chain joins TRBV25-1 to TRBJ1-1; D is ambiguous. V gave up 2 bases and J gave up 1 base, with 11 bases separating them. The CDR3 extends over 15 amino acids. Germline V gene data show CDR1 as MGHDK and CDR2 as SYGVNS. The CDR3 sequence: CASSERVGRNTEAFF. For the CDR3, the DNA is TGTGCCAGCAGTGAAAGAGTAGGGCGGAACACTGAAGCTTTCTTT.

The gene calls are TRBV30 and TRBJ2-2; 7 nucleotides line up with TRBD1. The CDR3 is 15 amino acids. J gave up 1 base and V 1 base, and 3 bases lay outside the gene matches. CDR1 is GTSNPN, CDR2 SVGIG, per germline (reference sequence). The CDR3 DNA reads TGTGCCTGGAGTGGGGGACAGTTGAACACCGGGGAGCTGTTTTTT. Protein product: CAWSGGQLNTGELFF.

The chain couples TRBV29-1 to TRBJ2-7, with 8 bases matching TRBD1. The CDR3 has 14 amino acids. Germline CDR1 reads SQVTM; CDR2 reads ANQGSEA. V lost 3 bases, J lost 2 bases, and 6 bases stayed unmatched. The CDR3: CSVEIGQGTYEQYF. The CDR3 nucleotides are TGCAGCGTTGAGATAGGACAGGGCACCTACGAGCAGTACTTC.

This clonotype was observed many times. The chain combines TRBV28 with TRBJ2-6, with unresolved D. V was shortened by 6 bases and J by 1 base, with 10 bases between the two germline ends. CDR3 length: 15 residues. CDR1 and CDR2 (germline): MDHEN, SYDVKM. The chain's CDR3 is CASSPHRSGANVLTF. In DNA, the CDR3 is TGTGCCAGCAGCCCTCATCGGTCTGGGGCCAACGTCCTGACTTTC.

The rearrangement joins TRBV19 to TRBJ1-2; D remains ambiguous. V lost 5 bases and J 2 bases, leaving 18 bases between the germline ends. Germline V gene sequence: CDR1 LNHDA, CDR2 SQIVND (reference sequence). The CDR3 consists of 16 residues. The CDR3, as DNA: TGTGCCAGTAGTCCGCGACCCCTCCAGACAAACTATGGCTACACCTTC. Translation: CASSPRPLQTNYGYTF.

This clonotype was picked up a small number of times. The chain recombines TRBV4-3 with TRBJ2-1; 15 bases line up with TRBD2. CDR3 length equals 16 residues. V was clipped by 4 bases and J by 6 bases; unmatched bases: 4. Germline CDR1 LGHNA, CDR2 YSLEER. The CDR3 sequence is CASSPGTSGGFNEQFF. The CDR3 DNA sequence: TGCGCCAGCAGCCCGGGGACTAGCGGGGGGTTCAATGAGCAGTTCTTC.

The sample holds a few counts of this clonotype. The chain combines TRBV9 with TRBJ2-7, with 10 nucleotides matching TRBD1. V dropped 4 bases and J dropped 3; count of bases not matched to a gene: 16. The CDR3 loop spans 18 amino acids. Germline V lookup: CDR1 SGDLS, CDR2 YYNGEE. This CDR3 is CASSLEEQPGQGFYEQYF. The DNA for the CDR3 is TGTGCCAGCAGCTTAGAGGAACAACCGGGACAGGGGTTCTACGAGCAGTACTTC. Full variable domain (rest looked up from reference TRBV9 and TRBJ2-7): DSGVTQTPKHLITATGQRVTLRCSPRSGDLSVYWYQQSLDQGLQFLIQYYNGEERAKGNILERFSAQQFPDLHSELNLSSLELGDSALYFCASSLEEQPGQGFYEQYFGPGTRLTVT.

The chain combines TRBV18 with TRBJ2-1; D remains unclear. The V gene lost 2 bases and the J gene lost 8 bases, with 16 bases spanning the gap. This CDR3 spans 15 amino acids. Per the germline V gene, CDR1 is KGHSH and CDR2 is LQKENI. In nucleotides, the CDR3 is TGTGCCAGCTCACCAACCCCCGGGCAGAAACATGAGCAGTTCTTC. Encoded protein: CASSPTPGQKHEQFF. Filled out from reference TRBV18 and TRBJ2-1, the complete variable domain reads NAGVMQNPRHLVRRRGQEARLRCSPMKGHSHVYWYRQLPEEGLKFMVYLQKENIIDESGMPKERFSAEFPKEGPSILRIQQVVRGDSAAYFCASSPTPGQKHEQFFGPGTRLTVL.

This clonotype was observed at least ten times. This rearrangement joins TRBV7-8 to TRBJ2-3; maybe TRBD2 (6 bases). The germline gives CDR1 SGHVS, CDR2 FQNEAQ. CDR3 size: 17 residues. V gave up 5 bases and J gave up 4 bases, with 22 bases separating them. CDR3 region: CASSPRIRGEVADTQYF. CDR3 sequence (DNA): TGTGCCAGCAGCCCCCGAATCCGAGGGGAGGTCGCAGATACGCAGTATTTT.

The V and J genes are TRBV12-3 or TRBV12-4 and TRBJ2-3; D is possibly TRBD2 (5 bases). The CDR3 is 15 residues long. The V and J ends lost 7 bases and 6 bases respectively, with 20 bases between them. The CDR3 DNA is TGTGCCAGCATCCCCGGGTCCGGACTCATGGATACGCAGTATTTT. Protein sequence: CASIPGSGLMDTQYF.

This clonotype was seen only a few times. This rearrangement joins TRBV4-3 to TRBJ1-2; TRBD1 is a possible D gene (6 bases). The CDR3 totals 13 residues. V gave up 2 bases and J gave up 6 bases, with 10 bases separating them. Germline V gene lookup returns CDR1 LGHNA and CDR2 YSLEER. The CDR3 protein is CASSQPGDDGYTF. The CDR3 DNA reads TGCGCCAGCAGCCAACCAGGGGATGATGGCTACACCTTC.

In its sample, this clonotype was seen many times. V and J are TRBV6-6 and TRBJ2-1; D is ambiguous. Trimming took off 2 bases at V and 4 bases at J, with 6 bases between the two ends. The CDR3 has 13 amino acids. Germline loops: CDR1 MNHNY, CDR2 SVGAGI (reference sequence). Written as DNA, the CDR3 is TGTGCCAGCAGTTACGTTATGTACAATGAGCAGTTCTTC. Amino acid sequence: CASSYVMYNEQFF.

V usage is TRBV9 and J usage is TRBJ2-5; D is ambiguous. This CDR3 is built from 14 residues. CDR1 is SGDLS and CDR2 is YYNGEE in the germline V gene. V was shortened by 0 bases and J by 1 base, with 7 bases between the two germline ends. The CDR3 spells CASSVGSLQETQYF. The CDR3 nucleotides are TGTGCCAGCAGCGTAGGCAGCCTCCAAGAGACCCAGTACTTC.